These T cell receptor beta chains were read from a single sample in a study of metastatic and nonmetastatic thyroid tumors. TCRdb redid the clone calls on the PCR reads using MiXCR. The sample lists about 18,000 clones, around 25% occurring once. The sequencing input was adjacent normal tissue. These receptor sequences come from a female donor with papillary thyroid cancer or a benign thyroid nodule (not recorded which). Some clones in this sample may be carry-over from other donors' samples. Each CDR3 is given with its conserved first and last residue. A D gene is named only where the DNA matches it firmly. Clone size appears in some rows only: once, few, many, or a class for an expanded clone.

TRBJ1-1,NA,many,TRBV6-5,TGTGCCAGCAGTTACCGCGTAGGCGACACTGAAGCTTTCTTT,CASSYRVGDTEAFF
TRBJ2-7,NA,many,TRBV6-1,TGTGCCAGCAGTGAAGCAGGTTCCTACGAGCAGTACTTC,CASSEAGSYEQYF
TRBJ1-2,NA,few,TRBV10-3,TGTGCCATCAGTGAGGTGTCATACCCTAAGTACCTTTATGGCTACACCTTC,CAISEVSYPKYLYGYTF
TRBJ2-7,NA,many,TRBV2,TGTGCCAGCATGGCACCGGACGGCTACGAGCAGTACTTC,CASMAPDGYEQYF
TRBJ1-1,NA,NA,TRBV20-1,TGCAGTGCTACGGGACACCCTATGAACACTGAAGCTCTCTTT,CSATGHPMNTEALF
TRBJ2-1,NA,NA,TRBV27,TGTGCCAGCAAGGGTCCAGGGGCCTACAATGAGCAGTTCTTC,CASKGPGAYNEQFF
TRBJ1-2,TRBD1,NA,TRBV2,TGTGCCAGCAGTGCCGGACAGGGGTACTATGGCTACACCTTT,CASSAGQGYYGYTF
TRBJ1-1,NA,few,TRBV30,TGTGCCTGGAGGCCGGGACGGACTAACACTGAAGCTTTCTTT,CAWRPGRTNTEAFF
TRBJ2-7,NA,few,TRBV28,TGTTCCAGCAGTTGGGGGGGCGGGGAGCAGTACTTC,CSSSWGGGEQYF
TRBJ2-3,NA,many,TRBV6-4,TGTGCCAGCAGTGACCTCGGCGCCACAGATACGCAGTATTTT,CASSDLGATDTQYF
TRBJ1-1,NA,few,TRBV5-1,TGCGCCAGCAGCTTGGTTGGATGGGTCAACACTGAAGCTTTCTTT,CASSLVGWVNTEAFF
TRBJ2-1,TRBD1,few,TRBV27,TGTGCCAGCAGTCCGATGGACAGGATCTATGAGCAGTTCTTC,CASSPMDRIYEQFF
TRBJ1-1,NA,NA,TRBV12-3/TRBV12-4,TGTGCCAGCAGTTCGGTCAGGGACACTGAAGCTTTCTTT,CASSSVRDTEAFF
TRBJ2-2,NA,NA,TRBV7-8,TGTGCCAGCAGCTTTTGGCATGGTCGAGAGGGAGGGGAGCTGTTTTTT,CASSFWHGREGGELFF
TRBJ1-1,TRBD1,few,TRBV28,TGTGCCAGCAGTTTATGGGGGATTGGGGACAGCTTGAACACTGAAGCTTTCTTT,CASSLWGIGDSLNTEAFF
TRBJ2-7,NA,few,TRBV11-3,TGTGCCAGCAGTCGGCAGACCGACGGGCAGTACTTC,CASSRQTDGQYF
TRBJ2-1,NA,NA,TRBV6-5,TGTGCCAGCAGTTACGTCAGGGGTGGGCAGTTCTTC,CASSYVRGGQFF